This note documents a single T cell receptor (beta chain) sequence. This receptor's antigen is unknown. Per-nucleotide qualities are absent, and no much larger clonotype sits a single base away. The donors were healthy, HIV-negative adults with no recently reported acute infections or vaccinations. Every donor was a Caucasian adult living in Nashville, Tennessee, USA. CD4+ T cells were enriched by magnetic negative selection, after which naive cells were positively selected on CD45RA and the negative fraction was taken as the memory subset. Blood was collected by leukapheresis, and PBMCs were isolated by Ficoll-Histopaque density gradient centrifugation and then cryopreserved in liquid nitrogen vapor phase. Analytical flow cytometry was used to check the purity and quantity of every magnetically sorted T cell population. Each sorted fraction had its genomic DNA isolated and then quantified by UV absorbance on a Nanodrop 2000c.

Using the deep immunoSEQ assay, multiplex PCR amplified TCR CDR3 regions from genomic DNA. For each cell subset, the extracted genomic DNA was distributed evenly across all wells of several immunoSEQ 96-well plates, and each plate served as one replicate. For sorted subsets, each replicate PCR was loaded with 200 to 250 ng genomic DNA, equivalent to about 30,000 T cell genomes. Purified libraries were measured with a Qubit 3.0 fluorometer, size-checked on a Bioanalyzer 2100, and measured again with the KAPA Library Quantification kit. Each immunoSEQ 96-well plate was sequenced on its own single-read 150-cycle Illumina NextSeq 550 flow cell. The study's processing was this. Because only junctional sequences without quality scores were contained in the immunoSEQ output, filtering matching that applied to full-length reads could not be performed. Sequences were annotated with PyIR, a Python wrapper for IgBLAST v1.9, using IMGT germline references to assign V/J genes and CDR3. Any read was removed if the V/J assignment was weak (E-value above 1e-6), the CDR3 was missing, or the read contained stop codons, out-of-frame junctions, or ambiguous translated residues. A V3J clonotype was defined by an identical inferred V gene, J gene, and CDR3 amino acid sequence. Percentage overlap between repertoires was computed as shared unique clonotypes divided by the size of the smaller repertoire. Three approaches were used to assess repertoire richness: RTK rarefaction, the Chao1 estimator, and Recon v2.1 estimates of unobserved clonotypes. OLGA was used to compute generation probabilities for all TCRbeta clonotypes that the gDNA method yielded from four donors. This is the immuneACCESS table as TCRdb keeps it, with only in-frame sequences that have V and J called. A part of the clones is gone; compared with another copy, unresolved V genes explain less than half, and the rest is unexplained. The V and J calls and the clone size are those of that table, but D and trimming were determined from the DNA. The sample has a few hundred thousand clones on record, 73% of them singletons. Of the sample, 8.5% to 12% falls within the top ten clones.

The cysteine opens and the phenylalanine closes a CDR3 of 12 amino acids. Only the CDR3 portion is preserved as DNA: 36 bases, with reading frame beginning at the first base. The V and J ends are trimmed by 5 bases and 4 bases, leaving 5 bases between them. The germline V gene gives CDR1 as SGHTA and CDR2 as FQGNSA. The data belong to a study of shared clonotypes between healthy human individuals (dated by TCRdb to 2019 to 2021). Background for the entire study: A few men and a couple of women, aged 18 to 49 years, made up the cohort. The study deeply sequenced blood TCR repertoires of roughly five healthy adults to estimate repertoire size and the extent of clonotype sharing between individuals. Each donor's leukapheresis produced roughly between roughly 0.85 and 9.5 billion PBMCs. For each donor, CD4 naive and CD4 memory were each run on three plates, CD8 naive on two plates, and CD8 memory on one plate. To increase sequencing depth and limit assay-specific biases, TCR repertoire library preparation and sequencing were carried out by different laboratories using diverse techniques.

What the authors observed across the whole study: Even with the large sequencing depth, rarefaction of the sorted-subset datasets indicated that sequencing was incomplete. Because the study included only a small number of donors, the genetic and exposure-history diversity represented was limited. Based on pairwise subsampling, the degree of clonotype sharing among donors was expected to be affected by sequencing depth. Higher generation probabilities were observed for clonotypes shared by all four sorted-subset donors than for non-shared clonotypes. Across a handful of donors, 5% to 6% of naive CD4, approximately 3.5% of naive CD8, about 2.3% of memory CD4, and approximately 0.42% of memory CD8 clonotypes were shared. Naive subsets generally had larger estimated clonotype richness than memory subsets did. Only blood was sampled, and tissue TCR repertoires likely differ from those in blood.

This TCR was recovered from a man aged 30-40 years in good health. This chain joins TRBV7-2 to TRBJ1-4; no D gene call is confident. The specimen was memory CD4+ T cells sorted from blood. The cell subset or site label for this specimen denotes: CD45RA-negative fraction. CDR3 protein: CASSQYNEKLFF. The DNA reads TGTGCCAGCAGCCAATATAATGAAAAACTGTTTTTT.